This entry concerns a single T cell receptor (beta chain). Germline assignment: CDR1 GTSNPN and CDR2 SVGIG (reference sequence). The CDR3 is 13 residues long. V gave up 3 bases and J gave up 8 bases, with 15 bases separating them. The PCR ran on 60 Vbeta and 13 Jbeta primers. Libraries were prepared by immunoSEQ multiplex PCR; TCRdb keeps only in-frame clonotypes and omits some of them. In all, the sample yields roughly 220,000 clones. This sample is drawn from a study of cytomegalovirus exposure and HLA in healthy donors. This TCR came from a girl aged 2 to 10 in good health and CMV-seropositive. This chain links TRBV30 with TRBJ2-3; D gene unclear. The sequencing input was PBMCs. DNA for the CDR3: TGTGCCTGGAGGTTCGCCCTTTTGGCTACGCAGTATTTT. It translates to CAWRFALLATQYF.